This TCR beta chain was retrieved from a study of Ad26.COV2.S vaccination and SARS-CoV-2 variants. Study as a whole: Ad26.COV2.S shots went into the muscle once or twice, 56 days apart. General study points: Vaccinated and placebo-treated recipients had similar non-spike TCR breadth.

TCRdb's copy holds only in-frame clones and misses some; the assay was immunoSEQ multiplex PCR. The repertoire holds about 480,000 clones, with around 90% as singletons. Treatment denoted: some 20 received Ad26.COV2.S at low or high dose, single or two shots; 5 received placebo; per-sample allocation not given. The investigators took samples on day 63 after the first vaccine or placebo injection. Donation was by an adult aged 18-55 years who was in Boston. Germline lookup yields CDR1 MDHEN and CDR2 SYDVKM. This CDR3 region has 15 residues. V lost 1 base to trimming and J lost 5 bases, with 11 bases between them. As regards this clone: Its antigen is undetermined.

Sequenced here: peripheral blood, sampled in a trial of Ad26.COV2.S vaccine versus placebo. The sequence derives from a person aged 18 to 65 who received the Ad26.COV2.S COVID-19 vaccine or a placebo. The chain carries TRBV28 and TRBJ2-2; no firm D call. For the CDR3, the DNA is TGTGCCAGCAGTTTATATGGAAGTCGGACCGGGGAGCTGTTTTTT. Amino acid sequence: CASSLYGSRTGELFF. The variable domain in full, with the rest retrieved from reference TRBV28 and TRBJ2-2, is DVKVTQSSRYLVKRTGEKVFLECVQDMDHENMFWYRQDPGLGLRLIYFSYDVKMKEKGDIPEGYSVSREKKERFSLILESASTNQTSMYLCASSLYGSRTGELFFGEGSRLTVL.